Sequencing of this TCR beta chain was carried out in a study of blood T cell repertoires in COVID-19. At the level of the study: COVID-19 samples collected from the United States, Italy and Spain covered acute and convalescent phases. Sample material is recorded as cDNA or gDNA derived from T cells, B-cell-depleted T cells, or PBMCs.

Authors' data handling: Researchers report that nucleated cell counts were estimated from reference gene primer amplification. Clones were read by immunoSEQ multiplex PCR, and TCRdb kept only the in-frame ones, dropping some. The V and J calls and clone size are taken from that table; D and trimming were inferred from the DNA. Found here are 250,000 to 350,000 clones, 70% to 90% of them singletons; the top ten hold roughly 6.5%. CDR3 length: 15 amino acids. V trimming: 7 bases; J trimming: 5 bases; junction bases outside the gene matches: 14. Germline V gene lookup returns CDR1 SEHNR and CDR2 FQNEAQ (reference sequence).

The sequence was obtained from a man aged 18 to 35 who had recovered from COVID-19. Sequenced: peripheral blood. The V call is TRBV7-9, the J call TRBJ2-7; 7 bases fit TRBD1. The CDR3 reads CASNYIQTGIHEQYF. DNA for the CDR3: TGTGCCAGCAACTATATACAGACAGGGATCCACGAGCAGTACTTC.